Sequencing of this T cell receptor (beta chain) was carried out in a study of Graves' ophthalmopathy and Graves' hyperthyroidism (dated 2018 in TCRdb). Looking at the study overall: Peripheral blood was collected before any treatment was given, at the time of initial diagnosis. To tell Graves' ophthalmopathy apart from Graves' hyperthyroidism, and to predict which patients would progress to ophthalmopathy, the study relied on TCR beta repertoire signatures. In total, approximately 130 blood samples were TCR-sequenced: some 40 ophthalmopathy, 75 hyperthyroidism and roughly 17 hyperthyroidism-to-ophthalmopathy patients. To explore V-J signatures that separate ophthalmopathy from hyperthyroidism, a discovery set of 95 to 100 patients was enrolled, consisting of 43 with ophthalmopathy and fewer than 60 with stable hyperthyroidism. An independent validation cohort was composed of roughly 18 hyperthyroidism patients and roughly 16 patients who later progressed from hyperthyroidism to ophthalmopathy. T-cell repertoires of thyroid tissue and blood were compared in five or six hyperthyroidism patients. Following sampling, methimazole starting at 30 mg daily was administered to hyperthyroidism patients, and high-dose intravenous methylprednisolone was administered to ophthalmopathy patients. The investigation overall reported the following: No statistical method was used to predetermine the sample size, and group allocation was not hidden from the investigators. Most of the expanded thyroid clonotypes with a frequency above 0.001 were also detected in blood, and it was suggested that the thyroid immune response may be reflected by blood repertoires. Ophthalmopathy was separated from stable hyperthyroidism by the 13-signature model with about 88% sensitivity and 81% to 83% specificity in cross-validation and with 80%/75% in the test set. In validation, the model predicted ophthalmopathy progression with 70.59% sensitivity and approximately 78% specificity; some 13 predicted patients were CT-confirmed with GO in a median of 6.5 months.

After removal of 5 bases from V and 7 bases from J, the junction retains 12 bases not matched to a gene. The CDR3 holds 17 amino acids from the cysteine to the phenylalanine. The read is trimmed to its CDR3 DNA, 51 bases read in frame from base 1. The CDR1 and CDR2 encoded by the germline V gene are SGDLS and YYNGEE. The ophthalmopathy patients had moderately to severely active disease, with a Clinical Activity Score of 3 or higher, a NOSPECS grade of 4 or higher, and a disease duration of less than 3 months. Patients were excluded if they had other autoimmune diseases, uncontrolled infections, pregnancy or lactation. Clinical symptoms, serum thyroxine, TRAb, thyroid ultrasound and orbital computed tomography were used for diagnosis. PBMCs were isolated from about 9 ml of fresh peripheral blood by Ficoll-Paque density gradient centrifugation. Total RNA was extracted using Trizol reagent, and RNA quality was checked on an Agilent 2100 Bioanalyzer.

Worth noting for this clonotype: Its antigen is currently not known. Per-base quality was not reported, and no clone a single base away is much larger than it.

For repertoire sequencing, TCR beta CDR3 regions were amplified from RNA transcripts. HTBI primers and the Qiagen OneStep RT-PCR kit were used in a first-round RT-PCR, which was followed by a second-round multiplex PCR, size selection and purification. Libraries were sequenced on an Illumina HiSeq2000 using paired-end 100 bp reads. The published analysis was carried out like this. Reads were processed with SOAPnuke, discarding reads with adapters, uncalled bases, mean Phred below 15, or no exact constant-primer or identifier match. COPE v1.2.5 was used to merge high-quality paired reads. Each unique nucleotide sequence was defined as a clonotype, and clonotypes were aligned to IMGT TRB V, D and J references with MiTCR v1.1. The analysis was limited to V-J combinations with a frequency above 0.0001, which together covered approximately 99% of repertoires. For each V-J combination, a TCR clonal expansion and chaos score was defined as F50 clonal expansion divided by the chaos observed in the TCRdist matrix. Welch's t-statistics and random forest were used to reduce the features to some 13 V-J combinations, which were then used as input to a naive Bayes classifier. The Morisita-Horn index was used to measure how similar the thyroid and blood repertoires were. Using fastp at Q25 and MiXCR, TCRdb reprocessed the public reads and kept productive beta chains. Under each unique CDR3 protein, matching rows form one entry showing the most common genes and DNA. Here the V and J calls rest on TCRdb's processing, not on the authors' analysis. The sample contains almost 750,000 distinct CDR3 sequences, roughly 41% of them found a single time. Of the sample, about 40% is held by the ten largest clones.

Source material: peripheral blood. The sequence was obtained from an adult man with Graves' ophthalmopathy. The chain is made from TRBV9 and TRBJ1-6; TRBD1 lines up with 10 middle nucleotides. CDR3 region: CASRRQGARNPNSPLHF. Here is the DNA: TGTGCCAGCAGAAGACAGGGGGCTCGCAACCCAAATTCACCCCTCCACTTT.